This TCR beta chain is drawn from a study of PD-1 blockade in classical Hodgkin lymphoma. Brentuximab vedotin exposure varied among the patients, all of whom had relapsed after autologous stem cell transplantation. There are 14 residues in the CDR3. In germline, CDR1 is SGHRS, CDR2 YFSETQ. Trimming removed 4 bases from V and 1 base from J, with 11 bases in between. TCRdb's table, derived via immunoSEQ multiplex PCR, lists solely in-frame clones and lacks some. The sample has tens of thousands of clones, more than 75% seen once. About this clone itself: Other DNA sequences in this specimen translate into the identical CDR3.

Sample: peripheral blood mononuclear cells (PBMCs), taken before the second cycle of nivolumab. The receptor's source is a human donor with classical Hodgkin lymphoma. The chain combines TRBV5-1 with TRBJ1-1; D is uncertain. The CDR3 here is CASSLAGQNTEAFF. Written as DNA, the CDR3 is TGCGCCAGCAGCCTGGCCGGCCAGAACACTGAAGCTTTCTTT.